This T cell receptor (beta chain) was sequenced during a study of blood T cell repertoires in COVID-19. Profiled with immunoSEQ multiplex PCR; TCRdb holds only in-frame clones, not every one. This table has about 380,000 clones, almost 90% appearing once. Trimming removed 2 bases from V and 5 bases from J, with 7 bases in between. The CDR3 loop spans 13 amino acids. CDR1 and CDR2 (germline): SNHLY, FYNNEI. The sequenced sample consisted of peripheral blood. The rearrangement joins TRBV2 to TRBJ2-1; D ambiguous. The receptor's source is a man between 18 and 35 years old with active or convalescent COVID-19. The CDR3 nucleotides are TGTGCCAGCAGTGAACAGTTCAACAATGAGCAGTTCTTC. Translated, it gives CASSEQFNNEQFF.